This T cell receptor (beta chain) emerged from a study of cytotoxic CD8 clonotypes in ibrutinib-treated CLL. The study, taken as a whole, reports: Baseline clonality was higher than in age-matched healthy donors and moved in step with circulating CD8+ T-cell counts. Clonality was elevated at ibrutinib response and had returned toward baseline at progression. Among the clonotypes, public ones were uncommon and contracted or held stable on treatment.

A remark on this clone: Its target is not known.

This CDR3 region has 12 residues. The germline gives CDR1 LGHNT, CDR2 FRNRAP. V shed 7 bases, J shed 8 bases, and the junction held 6 bases outside the gene matches. Sequencing sought depths of 1 in 200,000 to 1 in 1 million T cells. The repertoire was sequenced with immunoSEQ multiplex PCR; TCRdb's copy has only in-frame clones and lacks some. Of 200,000 to 250,000 clones listed, about three quarters are singletons. J is TRBJ1-1 and V is TRBV12-5; 8 positions agree with TRBD1. Here the sequenced sample was PBMCs, taken after 12 months of ibrutinib treatment. The receptor comes from a human donor with chronic lymphocytic leukemia. CDR3 bases: TGTGCTAGTGCCCGAGGGACAGGAGAAGCTTTCTTT. The encoded protein is CASARGTGEAFF.